This entry features one TCR beta chain sequence. As yet, its antigen is unknown. The data were taken from a study of graft-versus-host responses after intestinal transplantation. Study overall: Transplant types were multivisceral, liver-intestinal, or isolated intestinal.

Study outcomes and limitations: Levels of circulating GvH clones at their peak were associated with early post-transplant HvG declines.

Generated by immunoSEQ multiplex PCR, the TCRdb table keeps only in-frame clones and is missing some. The sample yields around 97,000 clones, around nine tenths seen once. The CDR3 is made up of 14 amino acids. The germline V gene encodes CDR1 SGDLS and CDR2 YYNGEE. Trimming took off 4 bases at V and 4 bases at J, with 14 bases between the two ends. The chain links TRBV9 to TRBJ1-2; D gene ambiguous. This receptor was identified in a human donor who received an intestinal transplant. The sample was unstimulated CD8+ T cells sorted from spleen or lymph node cells, taken before intestinal transplant. The CDR3 DNA reads as TGTGCCAGCAGCCCATCGTCTGTGGTCTATGGCTACACCTTC. It codes for CASSPSSVVYGYTF. Drawing the rest from reference TRBV9 and TRBJ1-2, the complete variable domain is DSGVTQTPKHLITATGQRVTLRCSPRSGDLSVYWYQQSLDQGLQFLIQYYNGEERAKGNILERFSAQQFPDLHSELNLSSLELGDSALYFCASSPSSVVYGYTFGSGTRLTVV.